The sample holds a few counts of the clone carrying this TCR beta chain. This sample is drawn from a study of blood T cell repertoires in COVID-19. About the study: COVID-19 samples from acute and convalescent phases originated in the United States, Italy and Spain. T cells, B-cell-depleted T cells, or PBMCs supplied cDNA or gDNA.

This CDR3 has 16 amino acids. The germline V gene encodes CDR1 SGHTA and CDR2 FQGNSA. After removal of 5 bases from V and 0 bases from J, the junction contained 6 bases not matched to a gene. In the source study's methods: Using reference gene primer amplification, nucleated cell counts were estimated. The repertoire was sequenced with immunoSEQ multiplex PCR; TCRdb's copy has only in-frame clones and lacks some. From that table come the V and J calls and clone size; the DNA was used to work out D and trimming. The data contain about 170,000 clones, 65% to 80% of them singletons. The chain is built from TRBV7-2 and TRBJ2-2; 7 nucleotides line up with TRBD1. The sequencing sample was made of peripheral blood. This clonotype was sampled from a man between 60 and 75 years old with acute or convalescent COVID-19. CDR3 region: CASSREGTANTGELFF. CDR3 DNA sequence: TGTGCCAGCAGCCGCGAGGGGACAGCGAACACCGGGGAGCTGTTTTTT.